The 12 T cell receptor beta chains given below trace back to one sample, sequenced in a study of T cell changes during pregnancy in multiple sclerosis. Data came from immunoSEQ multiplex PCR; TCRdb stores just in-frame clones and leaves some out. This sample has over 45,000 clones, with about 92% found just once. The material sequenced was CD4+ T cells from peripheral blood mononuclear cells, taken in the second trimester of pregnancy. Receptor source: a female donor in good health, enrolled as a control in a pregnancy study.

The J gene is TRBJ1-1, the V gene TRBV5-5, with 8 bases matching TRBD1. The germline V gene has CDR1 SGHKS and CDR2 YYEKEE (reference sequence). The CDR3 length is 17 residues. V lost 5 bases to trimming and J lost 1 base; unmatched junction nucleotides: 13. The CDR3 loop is CASRRGQGDSRNTEAFF. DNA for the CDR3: TGTGCCAGCAGGAGAGGACAGGGAGATAGTAGGAACACTGAAGCTTTCTTT. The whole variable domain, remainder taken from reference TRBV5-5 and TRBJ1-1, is DAGVTQSPTHLIKTRGQQVTLRCSPISGHKSVSWYQQVLGQGPQFIFQYYEKEERGRGNFPDRFSARQFPNYSSELNVNALLLGDSALYLCASRRGQGDSRNTEAFFGQGTRLTVV.

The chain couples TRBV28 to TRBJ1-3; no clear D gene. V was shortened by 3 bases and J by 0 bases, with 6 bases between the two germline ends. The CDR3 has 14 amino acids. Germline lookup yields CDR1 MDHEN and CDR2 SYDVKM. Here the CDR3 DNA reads TGTGCCAGCAGTTTGACTTTCTCTGGAAACACCATATATTTT. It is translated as CASSLTFSGNTIYF.

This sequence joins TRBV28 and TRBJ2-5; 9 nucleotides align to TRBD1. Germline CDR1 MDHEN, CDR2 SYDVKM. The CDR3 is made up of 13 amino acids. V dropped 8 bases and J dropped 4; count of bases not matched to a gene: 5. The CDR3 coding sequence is TGTGCCAGCGGAACAGGGGGCCTAGAGACCCAGTACTTC. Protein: CASGTGGLETQYF.

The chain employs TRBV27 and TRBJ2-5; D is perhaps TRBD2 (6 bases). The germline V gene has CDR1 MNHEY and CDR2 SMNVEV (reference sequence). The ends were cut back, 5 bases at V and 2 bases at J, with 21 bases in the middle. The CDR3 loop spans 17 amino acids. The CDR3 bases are TGTGCCAGCAGTCCCTGGATGGCAGCGGGCGAGCAAGAGACCCAGTACTTC. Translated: CASSPWMAAGEQETQYF.

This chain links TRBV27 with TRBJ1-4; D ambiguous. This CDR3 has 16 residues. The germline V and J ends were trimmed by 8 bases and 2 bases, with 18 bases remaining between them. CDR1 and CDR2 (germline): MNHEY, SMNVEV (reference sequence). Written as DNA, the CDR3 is TGTGCCAGCCGCTCCAGGTCGAGGGCGACTAATGAAAAACTGTTTTTT. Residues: CASRSRSRATNEKLFF.

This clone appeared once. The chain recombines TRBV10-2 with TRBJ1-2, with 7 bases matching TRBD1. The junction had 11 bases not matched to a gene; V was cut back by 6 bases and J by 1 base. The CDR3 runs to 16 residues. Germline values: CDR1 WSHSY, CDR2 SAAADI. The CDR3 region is CASRGSDRRLNYGYTF. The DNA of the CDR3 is TGCGCCAGCAGGGGTTCGGACAGGCGTCTTAACTATGGCTACACCTTC.

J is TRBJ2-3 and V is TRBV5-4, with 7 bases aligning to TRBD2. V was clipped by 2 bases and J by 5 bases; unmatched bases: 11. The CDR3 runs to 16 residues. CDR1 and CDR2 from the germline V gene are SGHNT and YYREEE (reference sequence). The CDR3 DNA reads TGTGCCAGCAGCTTCCGGGCCGCCCCGGGGGGAGATACGCAGTATTTT. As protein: CASSFRAAPGGDTQYF.

CDR3 sequence: CASRPLAGGTGELFF. The DNA of the CDR3 is TGTGCCAGCAGACCCCTAGCGGGGGGGACCGGGGAGCTGTTTTTT. This chain connects TRBV2 to TRBJ2-2, with 12 bases identical to TRBD2. This CDR3 contains 15 residues. CDR1 and CDR2 (germline): SNHLY, FYNNEI. V shed 6 bases, J shed 5 bases, and the junction held 4 bases outside the gene matches.

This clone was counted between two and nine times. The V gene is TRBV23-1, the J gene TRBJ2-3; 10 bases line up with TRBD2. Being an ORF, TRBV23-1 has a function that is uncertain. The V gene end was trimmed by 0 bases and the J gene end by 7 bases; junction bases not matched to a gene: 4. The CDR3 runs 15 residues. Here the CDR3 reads CASSQSKRGGYTQYF. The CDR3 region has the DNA TGCGCCAGCAGTCAATCTAAGCGGGGGGGATATACGCAGTATTTT.

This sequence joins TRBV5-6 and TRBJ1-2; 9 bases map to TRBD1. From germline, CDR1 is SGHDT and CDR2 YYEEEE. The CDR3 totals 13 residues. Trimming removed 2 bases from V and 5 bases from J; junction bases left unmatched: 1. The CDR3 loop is CASSFGTGYGYTF. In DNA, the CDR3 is TGTGCCAGCAGCTTCGGGACAGGGTATGGCTACACCTTC.

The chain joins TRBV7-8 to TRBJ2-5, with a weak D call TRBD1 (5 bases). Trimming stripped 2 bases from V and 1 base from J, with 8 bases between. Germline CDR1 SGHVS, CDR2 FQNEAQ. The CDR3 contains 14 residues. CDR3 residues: CASSLRGPQETQYF. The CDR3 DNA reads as TGTGCCAGCAGCTTAAGGGGCCCCCAAGAGACCCAGTACTTC.

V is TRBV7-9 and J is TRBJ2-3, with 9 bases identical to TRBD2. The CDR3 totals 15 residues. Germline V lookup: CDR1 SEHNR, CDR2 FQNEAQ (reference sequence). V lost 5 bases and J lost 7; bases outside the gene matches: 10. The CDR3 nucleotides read TGTGCCAGCAGCAACCAGCGGGGGGTGGTATATACGCAGTATTTT. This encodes CASSNQRGVVYTQYF.